The T cell receptor (beta chain) described here comes from a study of early T cells in non-severe SARS-CoV-2 infection. The wider study: Sequencing input comprised bulk RNA from unsorted whole blood; chain pairing was not available. Whole-study findings and limits: Matches to VDJdb favored anti-spike CD8 responses and missed private and CD4 specificities.

TCRdb reprocessed the 5' RACE reads with MiXCR, giving one entry per CDR3 protein. This table has tens of thousands of distinct CDR3 sequences, approximately 8% appearing once. CDR3 length equals 13 residues. V was shortened by 3 bases and J by 1 base, with 6 bases between the two germline ends. This clonotype has a count of ten or more. What it binds is unknown. Sequenced sample: whole blood. The chain has TRBV12-3 or TRBV12-4 and TRBJ1-1; D is uncertain. This TCR came from an adult who was a healthcare worker with PCR-confirmed SARS-CoV-2 infection or an uninfected control (not recorded which). The CDR3 DNA follows: TGTGCCAGCAGTTTTAACGAGAACACTGAAGCTTTCTTT. Translating gives CASSFNENTEAFF.